These 26 T cell receptor beta chains originate from one sample sequenced in a study of blood T cell repertoires in COVID-19. TCRdb's copy holds only in-frame clones and misses some; the assay was immunoSEQ multiplex PCR. This table has just over 300,000 clones, 85% to 90% appearing once. Sequenced material: PBMCs or T cells enriched from blood (not recorded which). Source of these receptors: a man younger than 45 who had recovered from COVID-19.

The V gene is TRBV14, the J gene TRBJ2-1; 12 nucleotides agree with TRBD2. The germline V gene encodes CDR1 SGHDN and CDR2 FVKESK. CDR3 length: 16 amino acids. V shed 3 bases, J shed 4 bases, and the junction held 4 bases outside the gene matches. CDR3 coding DNA: TGTGCCAGCAGCCACATTACTAGCGGGGGGTACAATGAGCAGTTCTTC. Translating gives CASSHITSGGYNEQFF.

The genes are TRBV4-2 and TRBJ2-1; D unclear. Germline assignment: CDR1 LGHNA and CDR2 YNFKEQ. V was trimmed by 2 bases and J by 8 bases, leaving 4 bases between them. The CDR3 has 11 amino acids. The CDR3 nucleotides read TGTGCCAGCAGCCAAAGCGATGAGCAGTTCTTC. Residues: CASSQSDEQFF.

The rearrangement joins TRBV6-5 to TRBJ1-2; D is unresolved. The CDR3 runs to 14 residues. V shed 4 bases and J shed 3 bases, with 12 bases lying between them. Germline V CDR1 and CDR2: MNHEY, SVGAGI. CDR3 in DNA: TGTGCCAGCAGTTTCCAGGAATATGACTATGGCTACACCTTC. This gives the protein CASSFQEYDYGYTF.

This clone was recorded at least ten times. V and J are TRBV19 and TRBJ1-5; tentative D call: TRBD1 (6 bases). Trimming cost V 2 bases and J 5 bases, with 13 bases left between them. The CDR3 is 15 amino acids. CDR1 LNHDA and CDR2 SQIVND come from the germline V gene (reference sequence). The CDR3 DNA is TGTGCCAGTAGTATAAACCAGGGGATCTATCAGCCCCAGCATTTT. Its translation: CASSINQGIYQPQHF.

The chain uses TRBV29-1 and TRBJ2-1; 7 bases agree with TRBD2. Trimming cost V 0 bases and J 5 bases; bases outside gene matches: 4. The CDR3 is 14 residues long. From germline, CDR1 is SQVTM and CDR2 ANQGSEA. CDR3 coding DNA: TGCAGCGTTGAAGATGGACTAGGAGACAATGAGCAGTTCTTC. Amino acid sequence: CSVEDGLGDNEQFF.

J is TRBJ1-1 and V is TRBV11-2; the D gene is possibly TRBD1 (5 bases). The CDR3 runs 13 residues. The ends were cut back, 5 bases at V and 9 bases at J, with 16 bases in the middle. Germline V lookup: CDR1 SGHAT, CDR2 FQNNGV. In DNA form, the CDR3 reads TGTGCCAGCAGCACCTCCTCGGGGGACCAAGCTTTCTTT. This gives the protein CASSTSSGDQAFF.

The V and J genes are TRBV5-4 and TRBJ2-5; tentative D call: TRBD2 (6 bases). The V end was cut by 6 bases, the J end by 2 bases, with 23 bases between. Germline V gene data show CDR1 as SGHNT and CDR2 as YYREEE (reference sequence). The CDR3 sequence is 17 residues long. The CDR3 DNA reads TGTGCCAGCACCGCCGGGGGAAAGAAGGGAGGACAAGAGACCCAGTACTTC. It codes for CASTAGGKKGGQETQYF. The full variable domain, its missing parts supplied by reference TRBV5-4 and TRBJ2-5, is ETGVTQSPTHLIKTRGQQVTLRCSSQSGHNTVSWYQQALGQGPQFIFQYYREEENGRGNFPPRFSGLQFPNYSSELNVNALELDDSALYLCASTAGGKKGGQETQYFGPGTRLLVL.

V gene TRBV2 combines with J gene TRBJ1-4; D is unresolved. V lost 3 bases, J lost 0 bases, and 17 bases lay in between. Germline lookup yields CDR1 SNHLY and CDR2 FYNNEI. This CDR3 contains 18 residues. The CDR3 DNA follows: TGTGCCAGCAGTGACGAGACTTGGCCAACCGCAACTAATGAAAAACTGTTTTTT. It is translated as CASSDETWPTATNEKLFF.

This clone was found a few times. This rearrangement joins TRBV24-1 to TRBJ2-3; D unclear. Germline loops: CDR1 KGHDR, CDR2 SFDVKD. Deletions cut 3 bases from V and 0 bases from J, with 9 bases between. The CDR3 is made up of 15 amino acids. The CDR3: CATSDKAASTDTQYF. CDR3 nucleotides: TGTGCCACCAGTGATAAGGCGGCTAGCACAGATACGCAGTATTTT.

The chain couples TRBV6-4 to TRBJ2-1, with unresolved D. V lost 0 bases and J lost 4, with 7 bases in between. CDR3 length equals 14 residues. Germline CDR1 and CDR2: MRHNA and SNTAGT. CDR3 DNA sequence: TGTGCCAGCAGTGACTCGAATAGATACAATGAGCAGTTCTTC. The encoded protein is CASSDSNRYNEQFF.

The chain couples TRBV9 to TRBJ2-7; 13 positions agree with TRBD2. With 4 bases clipped from V and 4 bases from J, the junction kept 8 bases outside the gene matches. CDR1 is SGDLS and CDR2 is YYNGEE in the germline V gene. The CDR3 is 16 residues long. CDR3 in amino acids: CASSTGLAGAGYEQYF. As DNA, the CDR3 is TGTGCCAGCAGCACCGGACTAGCGGGAGCGGGTTACGAGCAGTACTTC. Full variable domain (missing parts from reference TRBV9 and TRBJ2-7): DSGVTQTPKHLITATGQRVTLRCSPRSGDLSVYWYQQSLDQGLQFLIQYYNGEERAKGNILERFSAQQFPDLHSELNLSSLELGDSALYFCASSTGLAGAGYEQYFGPGTRLTVT.

This chain links TRBV7-9 with TRBJ1-4; no clear D gene. Trimming took 2 bases from V and 6 from J, leaving 7 bases between them. There are 13 residues in the CDR3. Germline CDR1 and CDR2: SEHNR and FQNEAQ (reference sequence). The CDR3 loop is CASSLISDEKLFF. The DNA of the CDR3 is TGTGCCAGCAGCTTAATTAGTGATGAAAAACTGTTTTTT.

This chain joins TRBV7-2 and TRBJ2-5; 10 bases map to TRBD2. The CDR3 extends over 14 amino acids. V lost 4 bases and J lost 4; bases outside the gene matches: 3. Germline CDR1 is SGHTA and CDR2 is FQGNSA. The CDR3 DNA follows: TGTGCCAGCAGCTCTAGCGGGAGCGGAGAGACCCAGTACTTC. Translation: CASSSSGSGETQYF. Supplemented by reference TRBV7-2 and TRBJ2-5, the full variable domain reads GAGVSQSPSNKVTEKGKDVELRCDPISGHTALYWYRQSLGQGLEFLIYFQGNSAPDKSGLPSDRFSAERTGGSVSTLTIQRTQQEDSAVYLCASSSSGSGETQYFGPGTRLLVL.

The V gene is TRBV9, the J gene TRBJ2-3, with TRBD2 matching 7 bases. Trimming removed 3 bases from V and 3 bases from J; junction bases left unmatched: 16. Germline CDR1 is SGDLS and CDR2 is YYNGEE. The CDR3 loop spans 18 amino acids. CDR3 region: CASSGTPGTKHRTDTQYF. The DNA for the CDR3 is TGTGCCAGCAGCGGGACGCCCGGGACTAAGCATCGTACAGATACGCAGTATTTT.

This chain joins TRBV20-1 and TRBJ1-1, with D maybe TRBD1 (5 bases). The germline V gene encodes CDR1 DFQATT and CDR2 SNEGSKA (reference sequence). Trimming stripped 4 bases from V and 8 bases from J, with 11 bases between. The CDR3 is made up of 11 amino acids. CDR3 loop: CSATREGEAFF. The DNA for the CDR3 is TGCAGTGCTACCCGGGAGGGGGAAGCTTTCTTT.

This chain uses TRBV15 with TRBJ1-2; 7 bases align to TRBD1. The CDR3 is 16 residues long. After removal of 0 bases from V and 3 bases from J, the junction contained 7 bases not matched to a gene. CDR1 LNHNV and CDR2 YYDKDF come from the germline V gene (reference sequence). CDR3 coding DNA: TGTGCCACCAGCAGAGATCGAGGGGGCGCTTACTATGGCTACACCTTC. Its protein is CATSRDRGGAYYGYTF. Full variable domain (remainder filled in from reference TRBV15 and TRBJ1-2): DAMVIQNPRYQVTQFGKPVTLSCSQTLNHNVMYWYQQKSSQAPKLLFHYYDKDFNNEADTPDNFQSRRPNTSFCFLDIRSPGLGDTAMYLCATSRDRGGAYYGYTFGSGTRLTVV.

The V call is TRBV18, the J call TRBJ2-7; 7 bases agree with TRBD1. From germline, CDR1 is KGHSH and CDR2 LQKENI. CDR3 size: 14 residues. After removal of 5 bases from V and 2 bases from J, the junction contained 6 bases not matched to a gene. CDR3 in DNA: TGTGCCAGCTCAGTCGAGACAGGGACCTACGAGCAGTACTTC. This sequence encodes CASSVETGTYEQYF.

CDR3 region: CATRAGRSENYGYTF. DNA of the CDR3: TGTGCCACTCGGGCAGGGAGGTCAGAAAACTATGGCTACACCTTC. The V and J genes are TRBV24-1 and TRBJ1-2, with a possible D match to TRBD1 (5 bases). The germline CDR1 and CDR2 sequences are KGHDR and SFDVKD. The CDR3 sequence is 15 residues long. V was shortened by 10 bases and J by 2 bases, with 19 bases between the two germline ends.

This chain joins TRBV6-4 and TRBJ1-1, with TRBD1 as a possible D gene (6 bases). V gave up 8 bases and J gave up 4 bases, with 20 bases separating them. The CDR3 totals 15 residues. CDR1 MRHNA and CDR2 SNTAGT come from the germline V gene. CDR3 loop: CASSSGAGVSTEAFF. The CDR3, as DNA: TGTGCCAGCTCCTCCGGGGCAGGGGTAAGCACTGAAGCTTTCTTT.

This clone occurred once. The genes are TRBV9 and TRBJ2-1; TRBD2 aligns across 8 bases. Germline values: CDR1 SGDLS, CDR2 YYNGEE. The CDR3 extends over 13 amino acids. The J segment lost 7 bases and the V segment lost 4 bases, leaving 4 bases of the junction unmatched. The chain's CDR3 is CASSPRGGNEQFF. The DNA of the CDR3 is TGTGCCAGCAGCCCCCGGGGGGGGAATGAGCAGTTCTTC.

The V call is TRBV5-4, the J call TRBJ2-7; 8 positions match TRBD1. The V gene end was trimmed by 3 bases and the J gene end by 3 bases; junction bases not matched to a gene: 8. Germline V gene data show CDR1 as SGHNT and CDR2 as YYREEE (reference sequence). The CDR3 is 15 residues long. The CDR3 protein is CASSSRQGTFYEQYF. Here the CDR3 DNA reads TGTGCCAGCAGCTCCAGACAGGGGACTTTCTACGAGCAGTACTTC.

The rearrangement joins TRBV5-6 to TRBJ1-1, with D tentatively TRBD1 (6 bases). The CDR3 extends over 17 amino acids. CDR1 and CDR2 from the germline V gene are SGHDT and YYEEEE. V was cut by 1 base and J by 1 base, with 17 bases left in between. This chain's CDR3 is CASSLSRTDRRNTEAFF. CDR3 sequence (DNA): TGTGCCAGCAGCTTGTCCAGGACAGACCGTCGGAACACTGAAGCTTTCTTT.

The chain combines TRBV11-3 with TRBJ2-1, with 12 positions matching TRBD2. The CDR3 totals 16 residues. V trimming: 3 bases; J trimming: 6 bases; junction bases outside the gene matches: 6. Germline CDR1 reads SGHNT; CDR2 reads YENEEA. The CDR3 protein is CASSFLAGGPGNEQFF. Written as DNA, the CDR3 is TGTGCCAGCAGCTTCCTAGCGGGAGGGCCTGGCAATGAGCAGTTCTTC.

This clone came up once. The V gene is TRBV19, the J gene TRBJ2-4, with 14 bases aligning to TRBD2. V lost 5 bases and J lost 8; bases outside the gene matches: 8. Germline-derived CDR1 and CDR2 are LNHDA and SQIVND (reference sequence). The CDR3 runs 16 residues. CDR3 amino acids: CASSVTSGGAQDIQYF. The CDR3 DNA is TGTGCCAGTAGTGTGACTAGCGGGGGGGCCCAAGACATTCAGTACTTC.

The CDR3 DNA is TGTGCCAGCGTTGACCAGCGGGAGGCTTACAATGAGCAGTTCTTC. As protein: CASVDQREAYNEQFF. The rearrangement uses TRBV6-4 and TRBJ2-1; 9 bases are a match to TRBD2. Trimming cost V 8 bases and J 4 bases; bases outside gene matches: 9. The CDR3 extends over 15 amino acids. CDR1 is MRHNA and CDR2 is SNTAGT in the germline V gene.

The V and J genes are TRBV19 and TRBJ1-2, with D unclear. Germline CDR1 LNHDA, CDR2 SQIVND (reference sequence). The CDR3 spans 15 residues. Between the trimmed V and J ends, which lost 4 bases and 0 bases, there was a span of 12 bases. The CDR3: CASSNPGDANYGYTF. CDR3 in DNA: TGTGCCAGTAGTAACCCCGGGGATGCTAACTATGGCTACACCTTC. Combining the CDR3 with reference TRBV19 and TRBJ1-2 gives the whole variable domain DGGITQSPKYLFRKEGQNVTLSCEQNLNHDAMYWYRQDPGQGLRLIYYSQIVNDFQKGDIAEGYSVSREKKESFPLTVTSAQKNPTAFYLCASSNPGDANYGYTFGSGTRLTVV.